This TCR beta chain was recorded in a study of cytomegalovirus exposure and HLA in healthy donors. From germline, CDR1 is MNHEY and CDR2 SVGAGI. V shed 10 bases and J shed 3 bases, with 15 bases lying between them. The CDR3 is 14 amino acids. The assay was immunoSEQ multiplex PCR, and TCRdb's table has in-frame clones only and misses some. The sample includes about 150,000 clones, less than 90% of them seen just once. This clone was counted ten times or more. What it recognizes is unknown. General study findings and limits: Reports showed the classifier diagnosing cytomegalovirus status with high specificity and sensitivity. Among TCR sequences, most were rare, though some public TCRs appeared in many donors.

The rearrangement joins TRBV6-5 to TRBJ2-2; tentatively, D is TRBD2 (6 bases). The sequenced material came from PBMCs. This TCR was sampled from a man between 18 and 35 years old in good health and CMV-seropositive. The CDR3, as DNA: TGTGCCACGAAGGTAGCGGTGGACACCGGGGAGCTGTTTTTT. Protein product: CATKVAVDTGELFF.